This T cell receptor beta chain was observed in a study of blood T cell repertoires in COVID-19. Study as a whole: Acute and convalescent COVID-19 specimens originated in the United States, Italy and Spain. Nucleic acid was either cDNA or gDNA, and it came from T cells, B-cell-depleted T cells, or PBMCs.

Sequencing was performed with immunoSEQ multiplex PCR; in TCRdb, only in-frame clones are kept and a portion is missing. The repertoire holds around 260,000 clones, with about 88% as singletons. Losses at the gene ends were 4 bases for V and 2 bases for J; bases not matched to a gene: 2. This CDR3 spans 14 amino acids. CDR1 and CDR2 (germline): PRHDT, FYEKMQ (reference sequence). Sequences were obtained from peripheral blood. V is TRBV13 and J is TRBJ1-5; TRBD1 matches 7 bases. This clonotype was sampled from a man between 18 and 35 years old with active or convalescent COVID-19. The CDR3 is CASSSGTGNQPQHF. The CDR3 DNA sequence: TGTGCCAGCAGCTCCGGGACAGGCAATCAGCCCCAGCATTTT.